This entry concerns a single TCR beta chain. The sample holds a few counts of this clonotype. It lacks a known antigen. Per-nucleotide qualities are absent, and no much larger clonotype sits a single base away. Donors were a few dozen systemically healthy Caucasian individuals from Russia aged 6 to 90 years. Ten milliliters of peripheral blood were drawn from each donor into EDTA-treated Vacutainer tubes. Ficoll-Paque density-gradient centrifugation was used to isolate PBMCs, with at least 7 million per sample. Total RNA was extracted from PBMCs with Trizol reagent, with at least 5.5 micrograms obtained per sample. The percentages of naive CD45RAhigh/CD27high T cells were determined by flow cytometry on a PBMC aliquot from every donor. The cysteine opens and the phenylalanine closes a CDR3 of 15 amino acids. CDR3 DNA only is kept here, 45 bases in frame from base 1. At the junction V is shortened by 5 bases and J by 6 bases, with 16 bases in between. From a lookup of the germline V gene, CDR1 and CDR2 are MDHEN and SYDVKM.

This sample was included in a study of blood T cells in healthy people across ages (dated by TCRdb to about 2015). Regarding the research as a whole: In model experiments, roughly one uniquely barcoded TCR beta cDNA molecule per two T cells was captured by template switching. To track age-related changes in TCR beta repertoire diversity, the study relied on deep sequencing normalized with unique cDNA molecular identifiers. Four age groups were formed from the donors: young (average about 17 years), middle-aged (just under 40), aged (under 70) and long-lived (more than 75). To avoid experimental bias, donors of different ages were spread randomly across the sequencing lanes. For two donors (one aged 18 to 30 and one aged 80 or older), the study analyzed two additional independent replicas of 1 million unique cDNA reads from the same blood draw. Overall results and qualifications from the work: Because donor CMV infection status was unknown, age-related changes in expanded clonotypes were potentially confounded. The long-lived group showed more naive CD4+ T cells, fewer expanded clones and increased TCR diversity than the aged group, suggesting age selection. As age increased, observed TCR beta diversity per million T cells dropped in a roughly linear way, and a significant reduction was already evident by age about 40. Observed TCR beta diversity correlated strongly with the percentage of naive T cells measured by flow cytometry. Because profiling used bulk unsorted PBMCs, naive and antigen-experienced compartments could not be compared conclusively. Total diversity estimates from one million sequenced T cells were considered lower bounds and underestimates.

Receptor amplification or capture employed 5' RACE. The data were produced on an Illumina HiSeq 2500. A second PCR of about 6 to 11 cycles was performed with a sample-barcoded 5' primer and a J-beta primer mix. A template-switch 5' adaptor carrying 12 random nucleotides introduced a unique molecular identifier onto each TCR beta cDNA molecule. Each sample yielded at least 2.5 million CDR3-containing paired-end reads. The Mint cDNA synthesis kit, primed by a TRBC-specific oligonucleotide, was used to synthesize first-strand cDNA from all RNA. All cDNA was treated with uracil-DNA glycosylase and then went through a first 18-cycle PCR with the universal primers M1SS and BC2_uni_R. Turning to the authors' computational methods: Each sample was normalized by randomly selecting 1 million high-quality reads, each carrying a distinct molecular identifier. Reads sharing molecular identifiers were discarded rather than binned into consensus sequences. MiTCR, run with a Q25 quality threshold and the strictest error-elimination algorithm, handled CDR3 identification, clonotype clustering and error correction. Lower-bound total TCR beta diversity was estimated with a nonparametric unseen species model using Euler transformation. TCRdb reprocessed the public reads (quality trimming at Q25 with fastp, clone calling with MiXCR) and kept in-frame beta chains. A single entry per CDR3 protein holds the most common genes and DNA from its merged rows. The V and J calls and clone size are TCRdb's, not the authors'. Within this sample are under 2 million distinct CDR3 sequences, with 34% of them counted one time only. The ten largest clones represent roughly 12% of the sample.

This receptor chain uses TRBV28 and TRBJ1-4, with the D gene too uncertain to name. The TCR comes from a woman aged 25 to 39 in good health. Specimen: blood. CDR3 sequence: CASSLNTGPYEKLFF. Here is the DNA: TGTGCCAGCAGTCTCAACACCGGGCCCTATGAAAAACTGTTTTTT.